The present T cell receptor (beta chain) was sequenced within a study of cytomegalovirus exposure and HLA in healthy donors. The study ran its PCR with 60 Vbeta and 13 Jbeta primers. Clones were sequenced by immunoSEQ multiplex PCR, and TCRdb holds only the in-frame ones, with some missing. The sample lists roughly 98,000 clones; more than 60% were seen once. At the time of sampling, donors were nominally healthy, though unrecorded immune exposures were likely. The clonotype comes from a man in his fifties or sixties in good health and CMV-seronegative. Sequenced input: PBMCs.

The CDR3 region is CAISELAGNQPQHF. CDR3 sequence (DNA): TGTGCCATCAGTGAACTTGCAGGGAACCAGCCCCAGCATTTT. The rearrangement uses TRBV10-3 and TRBJ1-5, with D tentatively TRBD1 (5 bases). The length of the CDR3 is 14 residues. Deletions cut 3 bases from V and 7 bases from J, with 13 bases between. Germline CDR1 and CDR2: ENHRY and SYGVKD.